This section outlines one T cell receptor (beta chain) sequence together with its context. This sample was included in a study of blood T cell repertoires in COVID-19. Study details: Sample material is recorded as cDNA or gDNA derived from T cells, B-cell-depleted T cells, or PBMCs.

The CDR3 extends over 15 amino acids. Germline CDR1 and CDR2: LGHNA and YNFKEQ. V was clipped by 4 bases and J by 6 bases; unmatched bases: 8. In the original processing: Cell counts per sample came from amplifying reference gene primers. Clones were sequenced by immunoSEQ multiplex PCR, and TCRdb holds only the in-frame ones, with some missing. The V and J calls and clone size were taken over from that table, and D and trimming were inferred from the DNA. This table holds a few hundred thousand clones, approximately 89% found once. The chain employs TRBV4-2 and TRBJ2-1, with 8 bases fitting TRBD1. The sequence was obtained from a woman aged 55-70 years with COVID-19, enrolled during active disease. Sequenced sample: peripheral blood. The chain's CDR3 is CASSPHGQGPNEQFF. As DNA, the CDR3 is TGTGCCAGCAGCCCCCATGGACAGGGACCCAATGAGCAGTTCTTC.